The 27 T cell receptor beta chains presented below share a single source sample, sequenced in a study of blood T cell repertoires in COVID-19. Produced via immunoSEQ multiplex PCR; TCRdb's table is partial and in-frame only. Seen here are fewer than 150,000 clones, 84% observed once, and the top ten hold almost 6.5%. Sequenced: peripheral blood. These receptors originate from a human donor in a cohort sampled during active COVID-19.

The CDR3 loop reads CASSPSRQAANYGYTF. In DNA, the CDR3 is TGTGCCAGCAGCCCCTCAAGACAGGCTGCTAACTATGGCTACACCTTC. The chain employs TRBV7-3 and TRBJ1-2, with a tentative D call TRBD1 (6 bases). V was cut by 5 bases and J by 0 bases, with 16 bases left in between. The CDR3 extends over 16 amino acids. From germline, CDR1 is SGHTA and CDR2 FQGTGA. The whole variable domain, remainder taken from reference TRBV7-3 and TRBJ1-2, is GAGVSQTPSNKVTEKGKYVELRCDPISGHTALYWYRQSLGQGPEFLIYFQGTGAADDSGLPNDRFFAVRPEGSVSTLKIQRTERGDSAVYLCASSPSRQAANYGYTFGSGTRLTVV.

The rearrangement links TRBV6-2 or TRBV6-3 to TRBJ1-1; D might be TRBD1 (5 bases). The CDR3 loop spans 15 amino acids. Per germline, CDR1 MNHEY and CDR2 SVGEGT. V was shortened by 5 bases and J by 10 bases, with 23 bases between the two germline ends. The CDR3 DNA sequence: TGTGCCAGCAGTCGACCGGGACTAGGGGCTATGGGAGCTTTCTTT. It is translated as CASSRPGLGAMGAFF.

This sequence joins TRBV21-1 and TRBJ1-5; the table calls TRBD1, which could not be checked here. TRBV21-1 has pseudogene status. This CDR3 has 18 amino acids. DNA for the CDR3: TGTGCCAGCAGCAATCAACCCAGGGCCCAGATACAGATTCAGCCCCAGCATTTT. Residues: CASSNQPRAQIQIQPQHF.

CDR3 DNA: TGTGCCAGCAGCAAAGGAGAGGTGGTTGGGACAGATTCTATGAACACTGAAGCTTTCTTT. Protein: CASSKGEVVGTDSMNTEAFF. This chain joins TRBV21-1 and TRBJ1-1; TRBD1 was called by the table and not checked on the DNA. TRBV21-1 is annotated as a pseudogene. This CDR3 contains 20 residues.

The chain employs TRBV6-2 or TRBV6-3 and TRBJ2-7, with no clear D. Trimming left V 2 bases short and J 4 bases short, with 6 bases between. The CDR3 contains 12 residues. The germline gives CDR1 MNHEY, CDR2 SVGEGT. For the CDR3, the DNA is TGTGCCAGCAGTTACGGGCTTTACGAGCAGTACTTC. It translates to CASSYGLYEQYF.

The V gene is TRBV21-1, the J gene TRBJ1-1; the table's TRBD1 call for D was not verified on the DNA. TRBV21-1 is an annotated pseudogene. This CDR3 has 17 amino acids. The CDR3 coding sequence is TGTGCCAGCAGCACCCGGGACAGGGGGTTTTCAAACACTGAAGCTTTCTTT. This codes for CASSTRDRGFSNTEAFF.

This clone was seen a handful of times. The chain employs TRBV29-1 and TRBJ1-2; D is possibly TRBD1 (5 bases). Germline assignment: CDR1 SQVTM and CDR2 ANQGSEA. This CDR3 is built from 15 residues. Between the trimmed V and J ends, which lost 3 bases and 4 bases, there was a span of 18 bases. DNA for the CDR3: TGCAGCGTTGATCTTACCGGAACAGGCGGCTATGGCTACACCTTC. Encoded protein: CSVDLTGTGGYGYTF.

V is TRBV15 and J is TRBJ2-7; D may be TRBD1 (5 bases). This CDR3 has 14 amino acids. The V end was cut by 2 bases, the J end by 2 bases, with 10 bases between. Germline V CDR1 and CDR2: LNHNV, YYDKDF (reference sequence). The CDR3 DNA reads as TGTGCCACCAGCAGACAGGGAATGGCCTACGAGCAGTACTTC. It is translated as CATSRQGMAYEQYF.

The chain joins TRBV7-9 to TRBJ1-4; 7 bases are shared with TRBD1. V was clipped by 5 bases and J by 7 bases; unmatched bases: 4. There are 13 residues in the CDR3. In germline, CDR1 is SEHNR, CDR2 FQNEAQ (reference sequence). The CDR3: CASSTGVGEKLFF. The CDR3 region has the DNA TGTGCCAGCAGCACAGGGGTCGGTGAAAAACTGTTTTTT.

The rearrangement uses TRBV27 and TRBJ1-2; 7 nucleotides match TRBD1. Per germline, CDR1 MNHEY and CDR2 SMNVEV (reference sequence). V lost 5 bases, J lost 4 bases, and 4 bases stayed unmatched. CDR3 length: 13 amino acids. CDR3 DNA: TGTGCCAGCAGTGTACACAGGGGCTATGGCTACACCTTC. Translating it yields CASSVHRGYGYTF.

The chain combines TRBV13 with TRBJ2-1, with D unresolved. Germline values: CDR1 PRHDT, CDR2 FYEKMQ (reference sequence). The CDR3 totals 17 residues. Deletions cut 0 bases from V and 0 bases from J, with 12 bases between. CDR3 protein: CASSLGINYSSYNEQFF. Here the CDR3 DNA reads TGTGCCAGCAGCTTAGGTATAAACTATAGCTCCTACAATGAGCAGTTCTTC. Complete variable domain (other parts from reference TRBV13 and TRBJ2-1): AAGVIQSPRHLIKEKRETATLKCYPIPRHDTVYWYQQGPGQDPQFLISFYEKMQSDKGSIPDRFSAQQFSDYHSELNMSSLELGDSALYFCASSLGINYSSYNEQFFGPGTRLTVL.

This chain joins TRBV5-6 and TRBJ2-7; 9 bases fit TRBD2. Germline V gives CDR1 SGHDT, CDR2 YYEEEE. V dropped 6 bases and J dropped 2; count of bases not matched to a gene: 12. This CDR3 is 16 amino acids long. The CDR3 here is CASNSAGGPPPYEQYF. CDR3 sequence (DNA): TGTGCCAGCAACTCGGCGGGGGGGCCCCCTCCCTACGAGCAGTACTTC.

This chain links TRBV29-1 with TRBJ1-1, with 7 bases lining up with TRBD1. Germline V gene sequence: CDR1 SQVTM, CDR2 ANQGSEA. J gave up 0 bases and V 7 bases, and 2 bases lay outside the gene matches. The CDR3 has 12 amino acids. The CDR3, as DNA: TGCAGCGGGGGACAGTTGAACACTGAAGCTTTCTTT. Translation gives CSGGQLNTEAFF.

The V gene is TRBV3-1 (or the pseudogene TRBV3-2), the J gene TRBJ1-5; 7 nucleotides line up with TRBD1. This CDR3 has 15 amino acids. J lost 5 bases, V lost 0 bases, and 4 bases had no gene match. Germline-derived CDR1 and CDR2 are LGHDT and YNNKEL (reference sequence). CDR3: CASSQDRDSHQPQHF. The CDR3 coding sequence is TGTGCCAGCAGCCAAGATCGGGACAGTCATCAGCCCCAGCATTTT.

This clone was seen more than once but under ten times. This sequence joins TRBV19 and TRBJ1-2; 9 bases match TRBD1. Germline loops: CDR1 LNHDA, CDR2 SQIVND (reference sequence). Unmatched junction bases numbered 11, after V lost 6 bases and J lost 3 bases. The CDR3 covers 16 residues. The chain's CDR3 is CASRPLRTGEDYGYTF. The CDR3 DNA reads TGTGCCAGTAGACCACTTAGGACAGGGGAGGACTATGGCTACACCTTC.

The chain couples TRBV15 to TRBJ2-3, with D possibly matching TRBD1 (7 bases). Germline V gives CDR1 LNHNV, CDR2 YYDKDF (reference sequence). Between the trimmed V and J ends, which lost 4 bases and 2 bases, there was a span of 13 bases. CDR3 length equals 15 residues. CDR3 residues: CATSIRGVNTDTQYF. The DNA for the CDR3 is TGTGCCACCAGCATCAGGGGGGTCAACACAGATACGCAGTATTTT.

The chain uses TRBV9 and TRBJ1-2; 9 bases map to TRBD1. This CDR3 has 17 amino acids. Per the germline V gene, CDR1 is SGDLS and CDR2 is YYNGEE. Germline trimming cut 4 bases from V and 2 bases from J; bases unmatched to any gene: 12. CDR3 amino acids: CASSPDHRGRGNYGYTF. The CDR3 nucleotides read TGTGCCAGCAGCCCTGACCACAGGGGGCGGGGGAACTATGGCTACACCTTC. Looking up the rest from reference TRBV9 and TRBJ1-2 gives the full variable domain: DSGVTQTPKHLITATGQRVTLRCSPRSGDLSVYWYQQSLDQGLQFLIQYYNGEERAKGNILERFSAQQFPDLHSELNLSSLELGDSALYFCASSPDHRGRGNYGYTFGSGTRLTVV.

The chain links TRBV2 to TRBJ1-3, with no clear D. With 0 bases removed from V and 9 bases from J, the gap between germline ends came to 12 bases. CDR3 size: 14 residues. CDR1 is SNHLY and CDR2 is FYNNEI in the germline V gene. CDR3 loop: CASSEALVEPTIYF. Written as DNA, the CDR3 is TGTGCCAGCAGTGAAGCCCTAGTAGAGCCCACCATATATTTT.

V gene TRBV4-3 combines with J gene TRBJ2-7; D is uncertain. Looked up from germline, CDR1 is LGHNA and CDR2 is YSLEER. The V end was cut by 0 bases, the J end by 2 bases, with 14 bases between. This CDR3 has 16 residues. In nucleotides, the CDR3 is TGCGCCAGCAGCCAAGAATCGGCGGCTTTTACCTACGAGCAGTACTTC. Translating gives CASSQESAAFTYEQYF.

The chain has TRBV13 and TRBJ2-5; TRBD1 might be the D (5 bases). The CDR3 runs 18 residues. CDR1 is PRHDT, CDR2 FYEKMQ, per germline (reference sequence). Trimming removed 4 bases from V and 5 bases from J, with 26 bases in between. CDR3 amino acids: CASSSSDRDPRVSETQYF. The CDR3 coding sequence is TGTGCCAGCAGCTCTTCCGATAGGGATCCCAGGGTATCGGAGACCCAGTACTTC.

The V and J genes are TRBV19 and TRBJ1-4; 9 nucleotides match TRBD1. The CDR3 has 15 amino acids. J lost 5 bases, V lost 5 bases, and 6 bases had no gene match. Germline values: CDR1 LNHDA, CDR2 SQIVND (reference sequence). The CDR3 loop reads CASSPRTGENEKLFF. The CDR3 region has the DNA TGTGCCAGTAGTCCTCGGACAGGGGAGAATGAAAAACTGTTTTTT.

This clone was detected only a few times. This chain connects TRBV13 to TRBJ2-7; 7 bases are a match to TRBD1. The CDR3 covers 14 residues. The V gene's germline CDR1 is PRHDT and CDR2 FYEKMQ (reference sequence). J gave up 3 bases and V 5 bases, and 7 bases lay outside the gene matches. CDR3 region: CASSVNRGDYEQYF. CDR3 nucleotides: TGTGCCAGCAGCGTAAACAGGGGTGACTACGAGCAGTACTTC.

The chain has TRBV30 and TRBJ2-2, with 7 bases matching TRBD2. The germline gives CDR1 GTSNPN, CDR2 SVGIG (reference sequence). The trim removed 2 bases at V and 1 base at J, leaving 4 bases unmatched. CDR3 length: 15 amino acids. The CDR3 loop reads CAWSLGGGNTGELFF. The CDR3 DNA reads as TGTGCCTGGAGTCTCGGCGGGGGGAACACCGGGGAGCTGTTTTTT.

This clone has only a few counts. The CDR3 coding sequence is TGTGCCACCAGCGAGGATCAGGGGATGGTCACTGAAGCTTTCTTT. Its translation: CATSEDQGMVTEAFF. This chain uses TRBV15 with TRBJ1-1; D possibly corresponds to TRBD1 (6 bases). Germline CDR1 is LNHNV and CDR2 is YYDKDF (reference sequence). V was pared by 5 bases and J by 4 bases, with 17 bases between. CDR3 size: 15 residues.

The chain couples TRBV15 to TRBJ2-3, with TRBD1 as a possible D gene (5 bases). Per germline, CDR1 LNHNV and CDR2 YYDKDF (reference sequence). The CDR3 length is 13 residues. V shed 0 bases and J shed 7 bases, with 8 bases lying between them. CDR3 region: CATSRDQGYTQYF. The DNA of the CDR3 is TGTGCCACCAGCAGAGATCAGGGATATACGCAGTATTTT.

The CDR3 loop reads CASSIESPYEQYF. CDR3 DNA: TGTGCCAGTAGCATAGAGAGTCCCTACGAGCAGTACTTC. This chain connects TRBV6-4 to TRBJ2-7; D ambiguous. Between the trimmed V and J ends, which lost 9 bases and 2 bases, there was a span of 14 bases. This CDR3 spans 13 amino acids. Germline assignment: CDR1 MRHNA and CDR2 SNTAGT.

The chain couples TRBV19 to TRBJ1-3, with D perhaps matching TRBD1 (6 bases). Germline V gene sequence: CDR1 LNHDA, CDR2 SQIVND (reference sequence). V was cut by 6 bases and J by 0 bases, with 12 bases left in between. This CDR3 comprises 15 residues. The CDR3 DNA reads as TGTGCCAGTAGACCCCAGGACAGCTCTGGAAACACCATATATTTT. It encodes CASRPQDSSGNTIYF.